These 27 T cell receptor beta chains were sequenced from one sample in a study of cytomegalovirus exposure and HLA in healthy donors. Vbeta (60) and Jbeta (13) primers were used in the PCR. The assay was immunoSEQ multiplex PCR, and TCRdb's table has in-frame clones only and misses some. This table holds 40,000 to 45,000 clones. Material: PBMCs. These receptors were taken from a woman aged 25 to 39 in good health and CMV-seronegative.

The chain employs TRBV14 and TRBJ1-2; 7 bases are shared with TRBD1. V dropped 4 bases and J dropped 6; count of bases not matched to a gene: 5. The CDR3 has 13 residues. The germline V gene encodes CDR1 SGHDN and CDR2 FVKESK. As DNA, the CDR3 is TGTGCCAGCAGCCTAACAGGGGTTCATGGCTACACCTTC. This sequence encodes CASSLTGVHGYTF.

CDR3 sequence reads: CASSYSSSSEQYF. The CDR3 DNA follows: TGTGCCAGCAGTTACTCGTCTTCGAGTGAGCAGTACTTC. The chain employs TRBV6-5 and TRBJ2-7; D gene uncertain. The CDR3 extends over 13 amino acids. V was trimmed by 0 bases and J by 7 bases, leaving 10 bases between them. CDR1 and CDR2 from the germline V gene are MNHEY and SVGAGI.

The J gene is TRBJ2-7, the V gene TRBV5-4; 8 bases are shared with TRBD2. CDR3 size: 15 residues. The germline V gene has CDR1 SGHNT and CDR2 YYREEE (reference sequence). V was clipped by 4 bases and J by 6 bases; unmatched bases: 12. The CDR3 coding sequence is TGTGCCAGCAGCGTAAGCGGGAGCTTTAATTCCGAGCAGTACTTC. The encoded protein is CASSVSGSFNSEQYF.

The chain employs TRBV6-5 and TRBJ1-1; no definite D call. CDR3 length: 13 residues. Germline V gene sequence: CDR1 MNHEY, CDR2 SVGAGI. V lost 1 base and J 3 bases, leaving 6 bases between the germline ends. The CDR3 region has the DNA TGTGCCAGCAGTTACTGGCAGGACACTGAAGCTTTCTTT. It codes for CASSYWQDTEAFF.

The V call is TRBV2, the J call TRBJ2-7, with a possible D match to TRBD2 (6 bases). V was cut by 0 bases and J by 2 bases, with 14 bases left in between. There are 16 residues in the CDR3. Germline CDR1 reads SNHLY; CDR2 reads FYNNEI. In nucleotides, the CDR3 is TGTGCCAGCAGTGAAGCGATCGTAAGGAGGGCCTACGAGCAGTACTTC. Its protein product is CASSEAIVRRAYEQYF.

This chain links TRBV9 with TRBJ1-3; no clear D gene. CDR3 size: 15 residues. Germline CDR1 and CDR2: SGDLS and YYNGEE. V dropped 3 bases and J dropped 0 bases, with 10 bases sitting between them. CDR3 in DNA: TGTGCCAGCAGCGCCGATGACATCTCTGGAAACACCATATATTTT. Protein sequence: CASSADDISGNTIYF.

This chain uses TRBV9 with TRBJ1-1; D call uncertain. Trimming took 0 bases from V and 6 from J, leaving 15 bases between them. Germline lookup yields CDR1 SGDLS and CDR2 YYNGEE. CDR3 length equals 15 residues. CDR3 coding DNA: TGTGCCAGCAGCGTAGCTTTAGAGGCAGCCTCTGAAGCTTTCTTT. Encoded protein: CASSVALEAASEAFF.

This chain uses TRBV6-5 with TRBJ1-5; TRBD1 agrees at 7 bases. In germline, CDR1 is MNHEY, CDR2 SVGAGI. The CDR3 has 15 amino acids. The trim removed 6 bases at V and 0 bases at J, leaving 5 bases unmatched. The CDR3 region is CASSRGQNSNQPQHF. The CDR3 DNA sequence: TGTGCCAGCAGCCGGGGACAGAATAGCAATCAGCCCCAGCATTTT.

The CDR3 loop reads CASGPGDTSYEQYF. CDR3 in DNA: TGTGCTAGTGGTCCCGGGGACACTTCCTACGAGCAGTACTTC. The V and J genes are TRBV12-5 and TRBJ2-7, with a possible D match to TRBD1 (6 bases). V shed 5 bases and J shed 1 base, with 12 bases lying between them. Germline lookup yields CDR1 LGHNT and CDR2 FRNRAP. The CDR3 totals 14 residues.

The rearrangement uses TRBV6-5 and TRBJ1-4; the D gene is possibly TRBD1 (5 bases). V dropped 7 bases and J dropped 11 bases, with 20 bases sitting between them. This CDR3 region has 14 residues. Germline CDR1 is MNHEY and CDR2 is SVGAGI. CDR3 loop: CASTDKVQVGKLFF. The CDR3 DNA reads as TGTGCCAGCACGGACAAGGTGCAGGTCGGGAAACTGTTTTTT.

This chain uses TRBV5-4 with TRBJ1-2, with D possibly being TRBD1 (6 bases). With 4 bases removed from V and 3 bases from J, the gap between germline ends came to 13 bases. The CDR3 spans 14 residues. Looked up from germline, CDR1 is SGHNT and CDR2 is YYREEE (reference sequence). CDR3 coding DNA: TGTGCCAGCAGCCCGCAGGGGACCCACTATGGCTACACCTTC. It yields the protein CASSPQGTHYGYTF.

CDR3 sequence (DNA): TGTGCCAGCAGTTCGGGGATCGGTCCAAGTCAGCCCCAGCATTTT. Its protein product is CASSSGIGPSQPQHF. The chain recombines TRBV7-2 with TRBJ1-5; no firm D call. The V end lost 6 bases, the J end lost 6 bases, and 18 bases lay between the germline ends. Germline V gene lookup returns CDR1 SGHTA and CDR2 FQGNSA. The CDR3 has 15 residues.

The chain links TRBV28 to TRBJ1-2; possible D gene TRBD1, 6 bases. The CDR3 runs to 13 residues. Trimming removed 1 base from V and 6 bases from J, with 9 bases in between. The germline gives CDR1 MDHEN, CDR2 SYDVKM. The CDR3 DNA sequence: TGTGCCAGCAGTTTATACAGGGTGGATGGCTACACCTTC. This sequence encodes CASSLYRVDGYTF.

The chain combines TRBV6-1 with TRBJ1-5; weak D call: TRBD1 (5 bases). This CDR3 comprises 16 residues. CDR1 and CDR2 (germline): MNHNS, SASEGT. The V gene lost 2 bases and the J gene lost 2 bases, with 13 bases spanning the gap. CDR3 DNA sequence: TGTGCCAGCAGTGAATACCGTTTCAGGGGCAATCAGCCCCAGCATTTT. It specifies CASSEYRFRGNQPQHF.

The chain combines TRBV4-2 with TRBJ2-7; 7 bases match TRBD2. The V segment lost 4 bases and the J segment 7 bases; nucleotides outside the gene matches: 13. This CDR3 has 15 amino acids. The germline V gene encodes CDR1 LGHNA and CDR2 YNFKEQ. In DNA, the CDR3 is TGTGCCAGCAGCCGGGGTAGGGAGGGTCACGAAGAGCAGTACTTC. This codes for CASSRGREGHEEQYF.

The chain has TRBV10-1 and TRBJ2-1; 8 positions match TRBD1. CDR1 and CDR2 from the germline V gene are WNHNN and SYGVQD (reference sequence). CDR3 length: 17 amino acids. V shed 1 base, J shed 3 bases, and the junction held 8 bases outside the gene matches. The CDR3 nucleotides read TGCGCCAGCAGTGAGTTGGGCCTGACAGGGGACTACAATGAGCAGTTCTTC. Translation: CASSELGLTGDYNEQFF.

The chain uses TRBV7-9 and TRBJ2-2, with a tentative D call TRBD1 (5 bases). Per germline, CDR1 SEHNR and CDR2 FQNEAQ (reference sequence). V was cut by 6 bases and J by 1 base, with 9 bases left in between. CDR3 length equals 14 residues. The CDR3 region has the DNA TGTGCCAGCAGTAAAGACAGGAACACCGGGGAGCTGTTTTTT. Amino acids: CASSKDRNTGELFF.

This rearrangement joins TRBV4-1 to TRBJ2-3, with D possibly matching TRBD2 (5 bases). Germline V gene lookup returns CDR1 MGHRA and CDR2 YSYEKL. V was shortened by 2 bases and J by 0 bases, with 12 bases between the two germline ends. CDR3 length: 16 amino acids. CDR3 sequence (DNA): TGCGCCAGCAGCCAACCCCTAGCTACTAGCACAGATACGCAGTATTTT. Its protein is CASSQPLATSTDTQYF.

This chain uses TRBV10-3 with TRBJ2-7, with 9 nucleotides matching TRBD1. Trimming cost V 0 bases and J 6 bases; bases outside gene matches: 12. The germline V gene has CDR1 ENHRY and CDR2 SYGVKD. There are 17 residues in the CDR3. The CDR3 DNA reads TGTGCCATCAGTGAGTCGAAGCTTCCGGGACAGGGTACCGAGCAGTACTTC. Residues: CAISESKLPGQGTEQYF.

This chain links TRBV14 with TRBJ1-1, with 7 bases fitting TRBD1. V shed 0 bases and J 4 bases; nucleotides not matched to a gene: 11. The CDR3 length is 17 residues. Germline values: CDR1 SGHDN, CDR2 FVKESK. The CDR3 region has the DNA TGTGCCAGCAGCCAAGAAGGGGGACAGAATCTTTTCACTGAAGCTTTCTTT. As protein: CASSQEGGQNLFTEAFF. Full variable domain (outside the CDR3, taken from reference TRBV14 and TRBJ1-1): EAGVTQFPSHSVIEKGQTVTLRCDPISGHDNLYWYRRVMGKEIKFLLHFVKESKQDESGMPNNRFLAERTGGTYSTLKVQPAELEDSGVYFCASSQEGGQNLFTEAFFGQGTRLTVV.

This rearrangement joins TRBV29-1 to TRBJ1-2; D is perhaps TRBD1 (5 bases). Per the germline V gene, CDR1 is SQVTM and CDR2 is ANQGSEA. The CDR3 is 13 amino acids. Trimming pared 7 bases from V and 1 base from J, leaving 13 bases between. CDR3 in amino acids: CSAGHEFNYGYTF. The CDR3 bases are TGCAGCGCTGGACACGAGTTTAACTATGGCTACACCTTC.

V and J are TRBV28 and TRBJ1-5, with TRBD1 identical over 8 bases. V gave up 6 bases and J gave up 3 bases; unmatched junction bases: 7. The germline V gene has CDR1 MDHEN and CDR2 SYDVKM. CDR3 length: 15 amino acids. CDR3 sequence reads: CASRPQDRANQPQHF. The CDR3 DNA sequence: TGTGCCAGCAGGCCACAGGACAGGGCCAATCAGCCCCAGCATTTT. Filled out from reference TRBV28 and TRBJ1-5, the complete variable domain reads DVKVTQSSRYLVKRTGEKVFLECVQDMDHENMFWYRQDPGLGLRLIYFSYDVKMKEKGDIPEGYSVSREKKERFSLILESASTNQTSMYLCASRPQDRANQPQHFGDGTRLSIL.

The chain employs TRBV28 and TRBJ2-7; 12 bases match TRBD1. The length of the CDR3 is 17 residues. CDR1 is MDHEN, CDR2 SYDVKM, per germline. Trimming took 4 bases from V and 6 from J; bases not matched to a gene: 13. The CDR3 nucleotides are TGTGCCAGCAGTTCCTCATTCCGGGACAGGGGGCCTTGCGAGCAGTACTTC. Protein: CASSSSFRDRGPCEQYF. The whole variable domain, filled in from reference TRBV28 and TRBJ2-7, reads DVKVTQSSRYLVKRTGEKVFLECVQDMDHENMFWYRQDPGLGLRLIYFSYDVKMKEKGDIPEGYSVSREKKERFSLILESASTNQTSMYLCASSSSFRDRGPCEQYFGPGTRLTVT.

The J gene is TRBJ2-5, the V gene TRBV2, with TRBD2 matching 11 bases. Germline CDR1 and CDR2: SNHLY and FYNNEI. Unmatched junction bases numbered 16, after V lost 7 bases and J lost 6 bases. The CDR3 has 17 residues. In DNA form, the CDR3 reads TGTGCCAGCACCCCCCCTCGGGTTAGCGGGAGGGGGAAGACCCAGTACTTC. Translating it yields CASTPPRVSGRGKTQYF.

The chain carries TRBV30 and TRBJ1-1; the D gene is possibly TRBD1 (6 bases). V dropped 0 bases and J dropped 4 bases, with 21 bases sitting between them. Germline V gene data show CDR1 as GTSNPN and CDR2 as SVGIG (reference sequence). CDR3 length: 17 amino acids. The CDR3 spells CAWSVRGHDSAATEAFF. In nucleotides, the CDR3 is TGTGCCTGGAGTGTTCGGGGACACGATTCCGCGGCCACTGAAGCTTTCTTT.

This sequence joins TRBV9 and TRBJ2-7; perhaps TRBD2 as D (6 bases). The germline CDR1 and CDR2 sequences are SGDLS and YYNGEE. The CDR3 length is 14 residues. The germline V and J ends were trimmed by 0 bases and 7 bases, with 14 bases remaining between them. The CDR3 spells CASSVGNPGGEQYF. In DNA, the CDR3 is TGTGCCAGCAGCGTAGGGAACCCCGGAGGGGAGCAGTACTTC.

This CDR3 reads CAWSGSAYEQYF. The CDR3 coding sequence is TGTGCCTGGAGTGGGAGCGCATACGAGCAGTACTTC. The chain has TRBV30 and TRBJ2-7; D unresolved. CDR1 and CDR2 (germline): GTSNPN, SVGIG (reference sequence). The CDR3 loop spans 12 amino acids. The V and J ends lost 1 base and 4 bases respectively, with 8 bases between them.